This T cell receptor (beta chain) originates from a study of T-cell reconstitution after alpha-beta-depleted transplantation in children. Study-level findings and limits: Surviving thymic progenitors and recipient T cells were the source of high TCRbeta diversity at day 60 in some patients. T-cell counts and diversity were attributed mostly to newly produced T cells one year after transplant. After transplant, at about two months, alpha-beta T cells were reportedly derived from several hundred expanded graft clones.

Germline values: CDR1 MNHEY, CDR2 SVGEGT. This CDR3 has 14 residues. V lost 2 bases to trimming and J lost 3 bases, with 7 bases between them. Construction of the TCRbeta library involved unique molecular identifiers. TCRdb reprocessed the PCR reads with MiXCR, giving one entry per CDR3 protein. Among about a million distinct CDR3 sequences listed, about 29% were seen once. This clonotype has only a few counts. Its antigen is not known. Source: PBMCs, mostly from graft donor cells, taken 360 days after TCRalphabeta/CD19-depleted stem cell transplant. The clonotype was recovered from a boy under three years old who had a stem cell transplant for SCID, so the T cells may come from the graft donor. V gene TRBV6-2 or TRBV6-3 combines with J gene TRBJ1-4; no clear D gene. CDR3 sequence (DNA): TGTGCCAGCAGTTACCACGGGCCTAATGAAAAACTGTTTTTT. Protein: CASSYHGPNEKLFF.